The 8 T cell receptor beta chains below come from one sample, sequenced in a study of radiotherapy plus CTLA-4 blockade in lung cancer. Data came from immunoSEQ multiplex PCR; TCRdb stores just in-frame clones and leaves some out. The data show 75,000 to 100,000 clones, 88% seen once. The sample consisted of peripheral blood, taken from a patient treated with radiotherapy plus ipilimumab. The receptors come from a human donor with non-small cell lung cancer that progressed on radiotherapy plus ipilimumab.

This clone came up once. The V gene is TRBV5-4, the J gene TRBJ2-5, with a weak D call TRBD2 (6 bases). The CDR3 is made up of 12 amino acids. V gave up 3 bases and J gave up 5 bases, with 8 bases separating them. Germline V gives CDR1 SGHNT, CDR2 YYREEE (reference sequence). CDR3 DNA: TGTGCCAGCAGCTGGAGGGGCGAGACCCAGTACTTC. It is translated as CASSWRGETQYF.

The genes are TRBV5-1 and TRBJ1-5; D unresolved. V was cut by 4 bases and J by 4 bases, with 15 bases left in between. Per germline, CDR1 SGHRS and CDR2 YFSETQ. The CDR3 loop spans 15 amino acids. The CDR3 region is CASSPGWQENQPQHF. The CDR3 nucleotides are TGCGCCAGCAGCCCCGGATGGCAGGAGAATCAGCCCCAGCATTTT.

This rearrangement joins TRBV7-8 to TRBJ1-5, with a tentative D call TRBD1 (6 bases). The CDR3 is made up of 16 amino acids. CDR1 and CDR2 from the germline V gene are SGHVS and FQNEAQ. V lost 1 base and J 3 bases, leaving 13 bases between the germline ends. The CDR3 region is CASSLGGGGFNQPQHF. In nucleotides, the CDR3 is TGTGCCAGCAGCTTAGGAGGGGGGGGGTTCAATCAGCCCCAGCATTTT.

The chain carries TRBV30 and TRBJ2-1; D is possibly TRBD2 (7 bases). The CDR3 is made up of 17 amino acids. V was pared by 4 bases and J by 1 base, with 20 bases between. Germline CDR1 and CDR2: GTSNPN and SVGIG (reference sequence). The CDR3 coding sequence is TGTGCCTGGAATCTCGGCGGGGGCTCGGGGTCCTACAATGAGCAGTTCTTC. It encodes CAWNLGGGSGSYNEQFF.

Regarding this clone: Other DNA sequences within the sample encode an identical CDR3. The rearrangement links TRBV4-1 to TRBJ1-4, with 7 positions matching TRBD1. V shed 8 bases, J shed 11 bases, and the junction held 8 bases outside the gene matches. This CDR3 is 12 amino acids long. Germline CDR1 and CDR2: MGHRA and YSYEKL. DNA of the CDR3: TGCGCCAGCGGAGCCCTGGACAGGAAACTGTTTTTT. Its translation is CASGALDRKLFF.

The gene calls are TRBV18 and TRBJ2-2, with D unclear. CDR3 length equals 12 residues. Germline loops: CDR1 KGHSH, CDR2 LQKENI. Trimming removed 6 bases at V and 6 bases at J, with 8 bases between. The CDR3 sequence: CASSPLAGELFF. CDR3 in DNA: TGTGCCAGCTCGCCTTTGGCCGGGGAGCTGTTTTTT.

As for this clone: Mismatch with germline at one junction end may stem from a read error. Other DNA sequences of this sample code for an identical CDR3. The genes are TRBV6-5 and TRBJ1-5; TRBD1 might be the D (5 bases). This CDR3 spans 13 amino acids. Germline-derived CDR1 and CDR2 are MNHEY and SVGAGI. The CDR3, as DNA: TGTGCCAGCAGTTACAGGGGCAACCAGCCCCAGCATTTT. Translation: CASSYRGNQPQHF.

This clone was seen only a few times. This chain joins TRBV5-1 and TRBJ2-1, with TRBD2 as a possible D gene (6 bases). This CDR3 spans 15 amino acids. CDR1 and CDR2 from the germline V gene are SGHRS and YFSETQ. The V end was cut by 0 bases, the J end by 5 bases, with 12 bases between. CDR3: CASSLGRGDHNEQFF. CDR3 coding DNA: TGCGCCAGCAGCTTGGGGCGGGGAGACCACAATGAGCAGTTCTTC. Full variable domain (rest looked up from reference TRBV5-1 and TRBJ2-1): KAGVTQTPRYLIKTRGQQVTLSCSPISGHRSVSWYQQTPGQGLQFLFEYFSETQRNKGNFPGRFSGRQFSNSRSEMNVSTLELGDSALYLCASSLGRGDHNEQFFGPGTRLTVL.